This TCR beta chain was captured in a study of T cell responses to AZD1222 COVID-19 vaccine. The study's findings and limits: Spike-specific TCR breadth rose after two AZD1222 doses, and depth rose as well. Clonal diversity was possibly underestimated; the donors were predominantly white British and more often female.

Regarding this clone: The antigen is unknown.

Only in-frame clones appear in the TCRdb table, and some are missing; sequencing was by immunoSEQ multiplex PCR. The sample records approximately 92,000 clones, roughly nine tenths being singletons. The CDR3 consists of 15 residues. The germline CDR1 and CDR2 sequences are SGHNT and YYREEE (reference sequence). J gave up 4 bases and V 4 bases, and 10 bases lay outside the gene matches. The sequencing here drew on peripheral blood, taken on day 0 of AZD1222 vaccination. This clonotype was sampled from an adult in good health. This chain connects TRBV5-4 to TRBJ2-7, with 8 bases that match TRBD1. The CDR3 protein is CASSNRDRSPYEQYF. The CDR3 DNA sequence: TGTGCCAGCAGCAACCGGGACAGGAGCCCTTACGAGCAGTACTTC. Supplemented by reference TRBV5-4 and TRBJ2-7, the full variable domain reads ETGVTQSPTHLIKTRGQQVTLRCSSQSGHNTVSWYQQALGQGPQFIFQYYREEENGRGNFPPRFSGLQFPNYSSELNVNALELDDSALYLCASSNRDRSPYEQYFGPGTRLTVT.